This T cell receptor (beta chain) is drawn from a study of regulatory T cells in long-lasting Graves disease. V lost 5 bases to trimming and J lost 0 bases, with 17 bases between them. CDR3 length equals 16 residues. In germline, CDR1 is DFQATT, CDR2 SNEGSKA (reference sequence). As to time point: persistent/refractory GD, antithyroid drugs over 5 years with positive TRAb. The TCR library was made from RNA that had been extracted from PBMCs in TRIzol. TCR beta libraries were built with iRepertoire HTBI primers and Arm-PCR of CDR3 regions. TCRdb analysed the multiplex PCR reads with MiXCR anew, one entry per CDR3 protein. The repertoire holds 400,000 or so distinct CDR3 sequences, with around 20% as singletons.

The rearrangement uses TRBV20-1 and TRBJ2-1; TRBD2 might be the D (6 bases). Specimen: peripheral blood mononuclear cells (PBMCs), collected when the disease was refractory, from a patient treated with antithyroid drugs. This TCR derives from a female donor with Graves disease. CDR3 sequence: CSAFTGTLSSYNEQFF. Here the CDR3 DNA reads TGCAGTGCTTTCACCGGGACTTTAAGCTCCTACAATGAGCAGTTCTTC.